A selection of T cell receptor beta chains follows, all from one sample in a study of blood T cells in healthy people across ages. TCRdb analysed the 5' RACE reads with MiXCR anew, one entry per CDR3 protein. In the table there are hundreds of thousands of distinct CDR3 sequences, around 32% of which are singletons. The sequenced sample consisted of blood. These receptors came from a woman of 80 years or more in good health. Each CDR3 is given with its conserved first and last residue. A D gene is named only where the DNA matches it firmly. The listing skips clone size in some rows; elsewhere it reads once, few, many or a size class.

J gene | clone size | V gene | D gene | CDR3 length | CDR3 protein | CDR3 DNA
TRBJ2-5 | many | TRBV6-6 | - | 15 | CASSYSNTGQETQYF | TGTGCCAGCAGTTACTCGAACACAGGCCAAGAGACCCAGTACTTC
TRBJ2-7 | many | TRBV5-5 | - | 13 | CASSPEASYEQYF | TGTGCCAGCAGCCCCGAGGCCTCCTACGAGCAGTACTTC
TRBJ2-7 | - | TRBV20-1 | TRBD2 | 17 | CSARGSTSGRDRYEQYF | TGCAGTGCCCGCGGGTCGACTAGCGGGAGAGATCGGTACGAGCAGTACTTC
TRBJ2-5 | many | TRBV5-1 | - | 12 | CASSLGQETQYF | TGCGCCAGCAGCTTGGGACAGGAGACCCAGTACTTC
TRBJ2-3 | many | TRBV7-3 | TRBD2 | 17 | CASSSTGSGGVADTQYF | TGTGCCAGCAGCTCCACGGGTAGCGGGGGGGTCGCAGATACGCAGTATTTT
TRBJ1-5 | - | TRBV7-9 | - | 15 | CASSSQGQGNQPQHF | TGTGCCAGCAGCTCACAGGGTCAAGGCAATCAGCCCCAGCATTTT
TRBJ2-7 | many | TRBV20-1 | - | 12 | CSAEDSPGEQYF | TGCAGTGCTGAGGACTCCCCTGGGGAGCAGTACTTC
TRBJ2-7 | - | TRBV20-1 | TRBD2 | 16 | CSARGSRGVSSYEQYF | TGCAGTGCTAGAGGGTCCCGGGGGGTCAGCTCCTACGAGCAGTACTTC
TRBJ1-1 | - | TRBV5-6 | - | 14 | CASSALRADTEAFF | TGTGCCAGCAGCGCTTTGAGGGCGGACACTGAAGCTTTCTTT
TRBJ1-1 | few | TRBV11-2 | - | 14 | CASSRDGSRAEAFF | TGTGCCAGCAGTCGGGACGGCTCTAGGGCTGAAGCTTTCTTT
TRBJ1-2 | many | TRBV12-3/TRBV12-4 | TRBD1 | 13 | CASSFQGANGYTF | TGTGCCAGCAGTTTCCAGGGGGCTAATGGCTACACCTTC
TRBJ2-7 | many | TRBV7-2 | - | 13 | CASSLAYSYEQYF | TGTGCCAGCAGCTTGGCTTACTCCTACGAGCAGTACTTC
TRBJ1-2 | - | TRBV7-2 | - | 14 | CASSFPRQSYGHTF | TGTGCCAGCAGCTTTCCCAGACAGTCCTATGGCCACACCTTC
TRBJ2-5 | - | TRBV7-2 | TRBD2 | 15 | CASSSPEGSGETQYF | TGTGCCAGCAGCTCTCCAGAGGGTAGCGGGGAGACCCAGTACTTC
TRBJ1-4 | - | TRBV13 | - | 16 | CASSLSTGVTNEKLFF | TGTGCCAGCAGCTTGAGTACAGGAGTGACTAATGAAAAACTGTTTTTT
TRBJ2-3 | few | TRBV7-9 | TRBD2 | 15 | CASSLIGGATDTQYF | TGTGCCAGCAGCTTGATCGGGGGGGCCACAGATACGCAGTATTTT
TRBJ2-5 | many | TRBV7-2 | TRBD1 | 17 | CASSTGLMAPRGETQYF | TGTGCCAGCAGCACGGGGTTGATGGCTCCCAGGGGGGAGACCCAGTACTTC
TRBJ1-2 | many | TRBV4-3 | - | 15 | CASSQEEDGYYGYTF | TGCGCCAGCAGCCAAGAGGAGGACGGCTACTATGGCTACACCTTC
TRBJ1-5 | - | TRBV2 | - | 15 | CASRLEKGGGQPQHF | TGTGCCAGCAGGTTGGAAAAGGGGGGCGGTCAGCCCCAGCATTTT
TRBJ1-2 | - | TRBV5-1 | - | 14 | CASSREHRNYGYTF | TGCGCCAGCAGCAGAGAACACCGAAACTATGGCTACACCTTC
TRBJ2-5 | many | TRBV11-2 | - | 15 | CASSLLSGPRQTQYF | TGTGCCAGCAGCTTATTAAGCGGTCCTCGTCAGACCCAGTACTTC
TRBJ1-2 | many | TRBV28 | TRBD1 | 15 | CASSKTGAANYGYTF | TGTGCCAGCAGTAAAACAGGGGCAGCTAACTATGGCTACACCTTC
TRBJ2-6 | - | TRBV30 | TRBD1 | 13 | CAVGQGGANVLTF | TGTGCTGTAGGACAGGGAGGGGCCAACGTCCTGACTTTC
TRBJ2-3 | many | TRBV20-1 | - | 16 | CSAREPFGGNSDTQYF | TGCAGTGCTAGAGAACCTTTTGGAGGGAACTCAGATACGCAGTATTTT
TRBJ2-1 | - | TRBV10-3 | TRBD2 | 16 | CAILLGLAGEGHEQFF | TGTGCCATCCTCCTGGGTCTAGCGGGAGAGGGACATGAGCAGTTCTTC
TRBJ2-7 | many | TRBV5-1 | TRBD1 | 15 | CASGAGTGSSYEQYF | TGCGCCAGCGGCGCGGGGACAGGGAGTTCCTACGAGCAGTACTTC
TRBJ2-5 | many | TRBV7-9 | TRBD1 | 14 | CASSNTGVQETQYF | TGTGCCAGCAGTAATACAGGGGTACAAGAGACCCAGTACTTC
TRBJ2-1 | - | TRBV7-2 | TRBD2 | 17 | CASSRTSGGTGRNEQFF | TGTGCCAGCAGCCGGACTAGCGGGGGGACTGGGAGAAATGAGCAGTTCTTC
TRBJ1-1 | few | TRBV4-2 | - | 15 | CASSQGIGGRTEAFF | TGTGCCAGCAGCCAAGGCATCGGAGGGAGGACTGAAGCTTTCTTT
TRBJ2-7 | many | TRBV28 | - | 16 | CASSHYLRDNSYEQYF | TGTGCCAGCAGTCACTACCTCCGGGACAACAGCTACGAGCAGTACTTC
TRBJ1-2 | few | TRBV29-1 | - | 13 | CSVESQGIGGYTF | TGCAGCGTCGAATCGCAGGGGATAGGGGGCTACACCTTC
TRBJ2-1 | - | TRBV29-1 | TRBD2 | 15 | CSVEPRSGGANEQFF | TGCAGCGTTGAACCACGGAGCGGGGGGGCGAATGAGCAGTTCTTC
TRBJ2-7 | few | TRBV5-4 | - | 13 | CASSLVRGGGQYF | TGTGCCAGCAGCTTAGTTAGGGGGGGCGGGCAGTACTTC
TRBJ2-4 | many | TRBV20-1 | - | 14 | CSAEGPWTKNIQYF | TGCAGTGCCGAGGGCCCCTGGACCAAAAACATTCAGTACTTC
TRBJ1-1 | few | TRBV7-6 | - | 13 | CASSRGQRTEAFF | TGTGCCAGCAGCCGCGGACAGAGGACTGAAGCTTTCTTT
TRBJ2-3 | - | TRBV20-1 | - | 16 | CSVPLGTLVLTDTQYF | TGCAGTGTTCCACTGGGGACCCTCGTTCTCACAGATACGCAGTATTTT
TRBJ2-7 | many | TRBV6-5 | - | 14 | CASSYSGQGYEQYF | TGTGCCAGCAGTTACTCAGGGCAGGGGTACGAGCAGTACTTC
TRBJ2-1 | few | TRBV29-1 | - | 12 | CSVQHVYNEQFF | TGCAGCGTCCAGCACGTCTACAATGAGCAGTTCTTC
TRBJ2-1 | - | TRBV12-3/TRBV12-4 | - | 12 | CASSLGSNEQFF | TGTGCCAGCAGTTTGGGCAGCAATGAGCAGTTCTTC
TRBJ2-3 | - | TRBV4-3 | TRBD1 | 17 | CASSQDRTGVSTDTQYF | TGCGCCAGCAGCCAAGATCGTACAGGGGTTAGCACAGATACGCAGTATTTT
TRBJ2-2 | - | TRBV9 | - | 15 | CASSVEGGRTGELFF | TGTGCCAGCAGCGTAGAAGGGGGGCGCACCGGGGAGCTGTTTTTT
TRBJ2-3 | - | TRBV20-1 | - | 16 | CSARDGRGSSTDTQYF | TGCAGTGCTAGAGATGGGCGGGGTTCCAGCACAGATACGCAGTATTTT
TRBJ2-2 | few | TRBV4-1 | - | 17 | CASSQDKAERFTGELFF | TGCGCCAGCAGCCAAGATAAGGCAGAAAGGTTTACCGGGGAGCTGTTTTTT
TRBJ2-1 | - | TRBV5-1 | - | 16 | CASSWTFNPPWNEQFF | TGCGCCAGCAGCTGGACTTTTAACCCCCCTTGGAATGAGCAGTTCTTC
TRBJ2-3 | many | TRBV9 | - | 16 | CASSVGDGRLTDTQYF | TGTGCCAGCAGCGTAGGGGATGGGCGACTTACAGATACGCAGTATTTT
TRBJ2-7 | many | TRBV10-3 | TRBD1 | 15 | CAISESQGQGFEQYF | TGTGCCATCAGTGAGTCACAAGGACAGGGTTTCGAGCAGTACTTC
TRBJ2-3 | - | TRBV4-3 | TRBD1 | 17 | CASSQGRGQGSRNTQYF | TGCGCCAGCAGCCAAGGGAGGGGACAGGGGTCCAGAAATACGCAGTATTTT
TRBJ1-5 | many | TRBV6-1 | TRBD1 | 18 | CASSVSGQIPYSNQPQHF | TGTGCCAGCAGTGTTTCGGGACAGATACCTTATAGCAATCAGCCCCAGCATTTT
TRBJ2-3 | - | TRBV14 | TRBD2 | 16 | CASSRDLAGGTDMQYF | TGTGCCAGCAGCCGAGATCTAGCGGGGGGCACAGATATGCAGTATTTT
TRBJ2-1 | - | TRBV10-1 | TRBD2 | 19 | CASSESPGFGTTRLNEQFF | TGCGCCAGCAGTGAGTCGCCTGGGTTTGGGACTACGAGACTGAATGAGCAGTTCTTC
TRBJ2-3 | many | TRBV5-1 | TRBD2 | 14 | CASNLAGVGDTQYF | TGCGCCAGCAACCTGGCGGGGGTAGGAGATACGCAGTATTTT
TRBJ2-1 | many | TRBV7-6 | TRBD2 | 16 | CASSSRLAGRFDEQFF | TGTGCCAGCAGCTCGAGACTAGCGGGGCGTTTTGATGAGCAGTTCTTC
TRBJ2-3 | - | TRBV2 | - | 14 | CASTQLETTDTQYF | TGTGCCAGCACCCAACTGGAGACCACAGATACGCAGTATTTT
TRBJ1-1 | - | TRBV6-5 | - | 14 | CASSYETRWTEAFF | TGTGCCAGCAGTTACGAGACGAGGTGGACTGAAGCTTTCTTT